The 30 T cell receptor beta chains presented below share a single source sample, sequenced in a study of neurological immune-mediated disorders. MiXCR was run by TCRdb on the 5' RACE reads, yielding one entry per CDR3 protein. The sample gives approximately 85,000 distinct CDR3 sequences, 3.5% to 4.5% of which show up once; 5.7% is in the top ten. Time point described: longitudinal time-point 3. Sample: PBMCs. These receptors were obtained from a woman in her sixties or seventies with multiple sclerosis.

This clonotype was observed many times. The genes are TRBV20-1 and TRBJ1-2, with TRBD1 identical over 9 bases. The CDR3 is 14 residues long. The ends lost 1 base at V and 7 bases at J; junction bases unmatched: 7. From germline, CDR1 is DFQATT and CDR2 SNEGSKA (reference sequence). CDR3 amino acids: CSARGGQGRGGYTF. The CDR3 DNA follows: TGCAGTGCTAGAGGCGGACAGGGGAGGGGTGGCTACACCTTC.

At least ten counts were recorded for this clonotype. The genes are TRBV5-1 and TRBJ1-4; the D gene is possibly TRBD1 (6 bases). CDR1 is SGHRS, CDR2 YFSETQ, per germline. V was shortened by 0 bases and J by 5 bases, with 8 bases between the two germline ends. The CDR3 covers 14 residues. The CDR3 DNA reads TGCGCCAGCAGCTTGGGGGGGGCCAATGAAAAACTGTTTTTT. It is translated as CASSLGGANEKLFF.

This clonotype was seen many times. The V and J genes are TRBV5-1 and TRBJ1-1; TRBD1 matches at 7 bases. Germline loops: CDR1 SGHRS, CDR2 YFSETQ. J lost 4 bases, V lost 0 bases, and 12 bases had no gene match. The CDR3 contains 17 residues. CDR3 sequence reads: CASSLAVSGGWGTEAFF. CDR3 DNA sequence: TGCGCCAGCAGCTTGGCGGTTTCAGGGGGTTGGGGCACTGAAGCTTTCTTT.

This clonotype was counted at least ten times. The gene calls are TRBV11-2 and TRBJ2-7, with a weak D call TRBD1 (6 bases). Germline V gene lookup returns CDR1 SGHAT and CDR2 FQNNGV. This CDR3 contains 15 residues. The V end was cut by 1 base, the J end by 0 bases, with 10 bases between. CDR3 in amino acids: CASSLAQGSSYEQYF. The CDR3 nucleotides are TGTGCCAGCAGCTTAGCCCAGGGGTCCTCCTACGAGCAGTACTTC.

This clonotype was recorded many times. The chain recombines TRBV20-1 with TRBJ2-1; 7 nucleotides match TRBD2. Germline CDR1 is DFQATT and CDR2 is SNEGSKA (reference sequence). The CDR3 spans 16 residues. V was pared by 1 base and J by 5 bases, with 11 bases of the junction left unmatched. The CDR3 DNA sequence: TGCAGTGCTAGAGCCCCCTCCGGGGGGAGAAACAATGAGCAGTTCTTC. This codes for CSARAPSGGRNNEQFF.

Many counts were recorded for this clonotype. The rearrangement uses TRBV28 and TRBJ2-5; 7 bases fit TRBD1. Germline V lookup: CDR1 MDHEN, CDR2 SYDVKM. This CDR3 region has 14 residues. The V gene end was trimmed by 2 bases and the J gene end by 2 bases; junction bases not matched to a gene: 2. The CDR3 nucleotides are TGTGCCAGCAGTTTAGGGGGACAGCAAGAGACCCAGTACTTC. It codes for CASSLGGQQETQYF.

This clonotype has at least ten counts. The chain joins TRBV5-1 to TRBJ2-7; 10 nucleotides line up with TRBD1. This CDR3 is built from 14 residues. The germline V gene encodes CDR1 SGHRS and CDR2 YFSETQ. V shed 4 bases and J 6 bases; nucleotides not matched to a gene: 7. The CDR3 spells CASSEDRGSREQYF. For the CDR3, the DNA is TGCGCCAGCAGCGAGGACAGGGGGAGCCGCGAGCAGTACTTC.

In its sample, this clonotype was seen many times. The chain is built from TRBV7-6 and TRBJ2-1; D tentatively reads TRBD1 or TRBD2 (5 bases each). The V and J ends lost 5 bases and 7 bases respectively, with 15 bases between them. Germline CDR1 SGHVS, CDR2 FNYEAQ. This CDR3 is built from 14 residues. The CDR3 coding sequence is TGTGCCAGCAGCACCGTTGGGGGAAATAATGAGCAGTTCTTC. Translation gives CASSTVGGNNEQFF.

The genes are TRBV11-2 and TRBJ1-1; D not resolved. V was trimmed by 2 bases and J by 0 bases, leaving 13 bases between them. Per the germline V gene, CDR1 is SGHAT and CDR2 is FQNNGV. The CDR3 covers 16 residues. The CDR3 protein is CASSLRRTAMNTEAFF. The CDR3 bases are TGTGCCAGCAGCTTAAGGAGGACGGCTATGAACACTGAAGCTTTCTTT.

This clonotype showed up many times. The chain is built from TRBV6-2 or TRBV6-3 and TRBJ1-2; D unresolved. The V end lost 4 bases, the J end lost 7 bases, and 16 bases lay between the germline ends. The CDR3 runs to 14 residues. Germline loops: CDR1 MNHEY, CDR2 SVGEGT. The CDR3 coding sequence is TGTGCCAGCAGTTTATCCTCGGCAGTTCGTGGCTACACCTTC. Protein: CASSLSSAVRGYTF.

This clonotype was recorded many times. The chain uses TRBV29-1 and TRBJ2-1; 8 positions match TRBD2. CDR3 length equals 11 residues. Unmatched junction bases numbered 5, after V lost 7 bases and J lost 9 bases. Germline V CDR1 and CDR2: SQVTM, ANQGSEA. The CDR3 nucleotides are TGCAGCGCCCGGACTAGCATTGAGCAGTTCTTC. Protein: CSARTSIEQFF.

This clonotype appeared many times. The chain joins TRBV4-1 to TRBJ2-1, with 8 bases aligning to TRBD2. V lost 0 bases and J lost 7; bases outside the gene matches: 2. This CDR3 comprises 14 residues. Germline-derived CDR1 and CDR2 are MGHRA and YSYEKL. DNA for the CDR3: TGCGCCAGCAGCCAAGAGGGCGGGAGGAATGAGCAGTTCTTC. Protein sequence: CASSQEGGRNEQFF.

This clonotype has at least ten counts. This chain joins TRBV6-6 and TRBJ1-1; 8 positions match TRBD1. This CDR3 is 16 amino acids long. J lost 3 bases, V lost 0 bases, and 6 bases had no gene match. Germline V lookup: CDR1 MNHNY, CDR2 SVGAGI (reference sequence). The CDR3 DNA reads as TGTGCCAGCAGTTACTCGACTCAGGGGGCGTACACTGAAGCTTTCTTT. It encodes CASSYSTQGAYTEAFF.

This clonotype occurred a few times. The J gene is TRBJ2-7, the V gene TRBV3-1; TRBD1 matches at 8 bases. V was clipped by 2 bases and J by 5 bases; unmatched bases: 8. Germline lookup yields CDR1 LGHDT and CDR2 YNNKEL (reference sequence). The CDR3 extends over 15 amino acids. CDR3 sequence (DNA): TGTGCCAGCAGCCAAAGACAGGGGTTCGTCCACGAGCAGTACTTC. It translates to CASSQRQGFVHEQYF.

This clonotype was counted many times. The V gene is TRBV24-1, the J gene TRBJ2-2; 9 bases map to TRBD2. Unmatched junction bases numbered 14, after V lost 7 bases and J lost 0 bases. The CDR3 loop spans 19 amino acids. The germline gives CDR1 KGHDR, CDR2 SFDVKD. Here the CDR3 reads CATSPFSQTSGANTGELFF. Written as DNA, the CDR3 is TGTGCCACCAGCCCATTTAGCCAGACTAGCGGAGCGAACACCGGGGAGCTGTTTTTT.

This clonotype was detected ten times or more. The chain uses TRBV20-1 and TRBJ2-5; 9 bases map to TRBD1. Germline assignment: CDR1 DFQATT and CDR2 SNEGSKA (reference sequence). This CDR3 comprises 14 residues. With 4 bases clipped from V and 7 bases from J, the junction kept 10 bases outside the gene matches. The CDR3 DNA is TGCAGTGCTACTTCGGGACAGGGAATGACGACCCAGTACTTC. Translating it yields CSATSGQGMTTQYF.

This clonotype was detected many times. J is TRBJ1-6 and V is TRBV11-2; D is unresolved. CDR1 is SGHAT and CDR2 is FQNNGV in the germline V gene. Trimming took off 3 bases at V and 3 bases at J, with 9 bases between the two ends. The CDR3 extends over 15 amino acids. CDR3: CASSFRRIYNSPLHF. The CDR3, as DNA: TGTGCCAGCAGCTTCAGACGGATCTATAATTCACCCCTCCACTTT.

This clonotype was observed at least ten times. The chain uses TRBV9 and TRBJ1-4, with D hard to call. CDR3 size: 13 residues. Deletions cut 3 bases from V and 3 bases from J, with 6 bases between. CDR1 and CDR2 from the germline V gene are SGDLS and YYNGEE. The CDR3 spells CASSEAPNEKLFF. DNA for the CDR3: TGTGCCAGCAGCGAGGCGCCTAATGAAAAACTGTTTTTT.

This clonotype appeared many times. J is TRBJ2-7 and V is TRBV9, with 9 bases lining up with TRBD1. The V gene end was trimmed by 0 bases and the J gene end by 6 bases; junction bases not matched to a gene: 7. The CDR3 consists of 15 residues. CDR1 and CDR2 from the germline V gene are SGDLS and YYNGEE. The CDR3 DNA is TGTGCCAGCAGCGTAGATTGGACAGGGGTCCGCGAGCAGTACTTC. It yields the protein CASSVDWTGVREQYF.

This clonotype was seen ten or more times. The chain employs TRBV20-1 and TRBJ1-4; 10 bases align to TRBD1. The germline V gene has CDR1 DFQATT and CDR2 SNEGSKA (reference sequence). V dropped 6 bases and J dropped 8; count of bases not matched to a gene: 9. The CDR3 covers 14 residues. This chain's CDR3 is CSATDRGPREKLFF. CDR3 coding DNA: TGCAGTGCGACCGACAGGGGGCCCAGGGAAAAACTGTTTTTT.

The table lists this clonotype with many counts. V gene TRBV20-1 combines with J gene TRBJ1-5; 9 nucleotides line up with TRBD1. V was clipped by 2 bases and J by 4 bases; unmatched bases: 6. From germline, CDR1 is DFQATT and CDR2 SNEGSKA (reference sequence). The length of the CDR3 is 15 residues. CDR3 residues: CSARPRTGANQPQHF. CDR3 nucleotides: TGCAGTGCTAGACCACGGACAGGGGCAAATCAGCCCCAGCATTTT.

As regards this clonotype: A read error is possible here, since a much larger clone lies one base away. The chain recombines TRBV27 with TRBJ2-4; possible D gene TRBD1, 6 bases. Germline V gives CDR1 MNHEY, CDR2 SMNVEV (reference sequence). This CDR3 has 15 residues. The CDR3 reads CASSAYRVDKDIQYF. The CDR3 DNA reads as TGTGCCAGCAGTGCCTACAGGGTTGACAAAGACATTCAGTACTTC.

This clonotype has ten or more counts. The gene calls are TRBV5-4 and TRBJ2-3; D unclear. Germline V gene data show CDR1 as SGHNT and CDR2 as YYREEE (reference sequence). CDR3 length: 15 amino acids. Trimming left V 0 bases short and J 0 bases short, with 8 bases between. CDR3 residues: CASSLEPASTDTQYF. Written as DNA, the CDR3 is TGTGCCAGCAGCTTGGAACCAGCTAGCACAGATACGCAGTATTTT.

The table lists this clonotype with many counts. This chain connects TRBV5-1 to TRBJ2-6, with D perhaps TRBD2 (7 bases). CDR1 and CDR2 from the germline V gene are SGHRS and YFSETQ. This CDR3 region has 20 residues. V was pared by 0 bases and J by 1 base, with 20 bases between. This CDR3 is CASSLAGGGVSLSGANVLTF. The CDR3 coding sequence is TGCGCCAGCAGCTTGGCCGGCGGGGGCGTTTCCTTATCTGGGGCCAACGTCCTGACTTTC.

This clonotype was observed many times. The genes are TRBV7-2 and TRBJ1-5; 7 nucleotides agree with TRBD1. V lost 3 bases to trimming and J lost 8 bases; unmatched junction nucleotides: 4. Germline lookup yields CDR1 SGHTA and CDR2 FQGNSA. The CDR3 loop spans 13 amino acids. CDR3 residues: CASSFDRVEPQHF. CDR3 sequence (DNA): TGTGCCAGCAGCTTCGACAGGGTCGAGCCCCAGCATTTT. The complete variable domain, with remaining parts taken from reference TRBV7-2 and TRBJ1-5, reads GAGVSQSPSNKVTEKGKDVELRCDPISGHTALYWYRQSLGQGLEFLIYFQGNSAPDKSGLPSDRFSAERTGGSVSTLTIQRTQQEDSAVYLCASSFDRVEPQHFGDGTRLSIL.

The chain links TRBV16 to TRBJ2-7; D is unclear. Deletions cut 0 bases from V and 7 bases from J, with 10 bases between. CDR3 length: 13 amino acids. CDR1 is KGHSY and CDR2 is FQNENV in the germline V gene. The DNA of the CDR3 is TGTGCCAGCAGCCAATCTAGTTTCCGGGAGCAGTACTTC. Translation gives CASSQSSFREQYF.

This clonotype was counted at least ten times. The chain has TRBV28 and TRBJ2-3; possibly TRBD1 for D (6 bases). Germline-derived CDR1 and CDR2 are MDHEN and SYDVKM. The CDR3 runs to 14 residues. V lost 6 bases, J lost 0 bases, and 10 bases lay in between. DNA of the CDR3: TGTGCCAGCAGCCCGGGACAAAGCACAGATACGCAGTATTTT. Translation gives CASSPGQSTDTQYF. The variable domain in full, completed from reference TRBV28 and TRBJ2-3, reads DVKVTQSSRYLVKRTGEKVFLECVQDMDHENMFWYRQDPGLGLRLIYFSYDVKMKEKGDIPEGYSVSREKKERFSLILESASTNQTSMYLCASSPGQSTDTQYFGPGTRLTVL.

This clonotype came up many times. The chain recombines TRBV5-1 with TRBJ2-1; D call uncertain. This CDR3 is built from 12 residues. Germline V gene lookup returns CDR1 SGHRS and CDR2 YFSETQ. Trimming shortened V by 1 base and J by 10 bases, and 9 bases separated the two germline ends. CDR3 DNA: TGCGCCAGCAGCTTGCTGGGATGGGAGCAGTTCTTC. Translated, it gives CASSLLGWEQFF.

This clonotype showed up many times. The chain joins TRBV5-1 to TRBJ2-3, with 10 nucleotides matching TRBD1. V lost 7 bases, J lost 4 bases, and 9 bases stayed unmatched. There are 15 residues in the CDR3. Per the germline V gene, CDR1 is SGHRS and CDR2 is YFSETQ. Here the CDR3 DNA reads TGCGCCAGCGCCATCGGACAGGGGGGTTCAGATACGCAGTATTTT. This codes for CASAIGQGGSDTQYF.

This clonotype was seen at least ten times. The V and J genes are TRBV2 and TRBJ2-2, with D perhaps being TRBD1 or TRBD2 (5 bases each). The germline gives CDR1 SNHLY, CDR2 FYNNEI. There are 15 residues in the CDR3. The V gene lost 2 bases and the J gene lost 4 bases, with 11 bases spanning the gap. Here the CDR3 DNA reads TGTGCCAGCAGTGAAACGGGGCTTGGCACCGGGGAGCTGTTTTTT. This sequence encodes CASSETGLGTGELFF.